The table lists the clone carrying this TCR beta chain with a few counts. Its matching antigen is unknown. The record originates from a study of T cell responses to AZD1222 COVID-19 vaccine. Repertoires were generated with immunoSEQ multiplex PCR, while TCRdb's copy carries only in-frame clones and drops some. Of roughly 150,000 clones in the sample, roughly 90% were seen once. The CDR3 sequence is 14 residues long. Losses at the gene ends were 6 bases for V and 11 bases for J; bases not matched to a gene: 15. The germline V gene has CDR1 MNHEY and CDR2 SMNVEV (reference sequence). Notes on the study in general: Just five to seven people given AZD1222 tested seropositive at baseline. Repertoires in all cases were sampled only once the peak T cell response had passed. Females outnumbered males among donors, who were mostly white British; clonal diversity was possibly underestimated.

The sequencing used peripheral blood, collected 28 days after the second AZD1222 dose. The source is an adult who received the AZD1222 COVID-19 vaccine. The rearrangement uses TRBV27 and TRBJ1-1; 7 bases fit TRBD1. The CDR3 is CASSPPGGWGKAFF. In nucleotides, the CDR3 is TGTGCCAGCAGCCCCCCAGGGGGGTGGGGTAAGGCTTTCTTT.